The 25 T cell receptor beta chains in this list originate from one sample, sequenced in a study of immune characterization of retroperitoneal liposarcoma. TCRdb reanalysed the PCR reads using MiXCR and keeps one entry per CDR3 protein. The sample lists around 10,000 distinct CDR3 sequences; roughly 53% were seen once. The sequencing input was tumor tissue. These receptors were collected from a female donor with retroperitoneal liposarcoma.

The rearrangement uses TRBV6-1 and TRBJ2-5; D not resolved. The CDR3 length is 12 residues. CDR1 and CDR2 (germline): MNHNS, SASEGT. The V end lost 3 bases, the J end lost 4 bases, and 6 bases lay between the germline ends. DNA for the CDR3: TGTGCCAGCAGTGAGTATCGAGAGACCCAGTACTTC. Its protein product is CASSEYRETQYF.

There are a few counts of this clonotype. The gene calls are TRBV12-3 or TRBV12-4 and TRBJ2-1; 8 bases map to TRBD2. The ends lost 6 bases at V and 10 bases at J; junction bases unmatched: 11. There are 14 residues in the CDR3. This CDR3 reads CASRGSGESYEQFF. The CDR3 DNA is TGTGCCAGCAGGGGTAGCGGGGAATCCTACGAGCAGTTCTTC.

This rearrangement joins TRBV6-1 to TRBJ2-5; TRBD1 agrees at 7 bases. J lost 7 bases, V lost 5 bases, and 7 bases had no gene match. The CDR3 loop spans 13 amino acids. Germline CDR1 reads MNHNS; CDR2 reads SASEGT. The CDR3 bases are TGTGCCAGCAGTCCCACAGGGGAAGGGACCCAGTACTTC. The encoded protein is CASSPTGEGTQYF.

This chain links TRBV6-1 with TRBJ1-5, with 9 bases identical to TRBD1. The trim removed 7 bases at V and 4 bases at J, leaving 5 bases unmatched. CDR3 size: 14 residues. CDR1 and CDR2 from the germline V gene are MNHNS and SASEGT. This chain's CDR3 is CASTDRGRNQPQHF. In DNA form, the CDR3 reads TGTGCCAGCACGGACAGGGGAAGGAATCAGCCCCAGCATTTT.

This clonotype ranks as medium-sized. The chain recombines TRBV6-1 with TRBJ2-5; 7 nucleotides agree with TRBD1. CDR3 length equals 14 residues. Germline CDR1 is MNHNS and CDR2 is SASEGT. The trim removed 4 bases at V and 3 bases at J, leaving 5 bases unmatched. Here the CDR3 DNA reads TGTGCCAGCAGTGCGGGACAGATAAAAGAGACCCAGTACTTC. Translation gives CASSAGQIKETQYF.

J is TRBJ2-2 and V is TRBV6-8; 10 nucleotides line up with TRBD2. The ends lost 5 bases at V and 2 bases at J; junction bases unmatched: 5. The germline V gene encodes CDR1 MNHGY and CDR2 SAAAGT. The CDR3 length is 16 residues. Here the CDR3 DNA reads TGTGCCAGCAGTCCCGGACTAGCGGTAAACACCGGGGAGCTGTTTTTT. Protein product: CASSPGLAVNTGELFF.

As DNA, the CDR3 is TGTGCCAGCAGGTACAGGGGATCGAAGGGGACTGAAGCTTTCTTT. Translation: CASRYRGSKGTEAFF. The chain is built from TRBV27 and TRBJ1-1; 7 bases are a match to TRBD1. CDR3 size: 15 residues. From germline, CDR1 is MNHEY and CDR2 SMNVEV (reference sequence). The V gene end was trimmed by 6 bases and the J gene end by 5 bases; junction bases not matched to a gene: 12.

V is TRBV6-6 and J is TRBJ2-4; D uncertain. The DNA end is a closer match to TRBJ2-7, so the J assignment may be wrong. Germline loops: CDR1 MNHNY, CDR2 SVGAGI (reference sequence). CDR3 length equals 12 residues. CDR3 protein: CASSYDRYEQYF. CDR3 nucleotide sequence: TGTGCCAGCAGTTACGATCGGTACGAGCAGTACTTC.

The chain uses TRBV27 and TRBJ2-1, with D maybe TRBD1 (6 bases). The J call is uncertain, as TRBJ2-5 better fits the DNA end. Germline CDR1 reads MNHEY; CDR2 reads SMNVEV (reference sequence). The CDR3 length is 16 residues. For the CDR3, the DNA is TGTGCCAGCAGTTTTGGTCCCCAGGGGAAAGTGGAGACCCAGTACTTC. The encoded protein is CASSFGPQGKVETQYF.

This clonotype was detected a few times. The V and J genes are TRBV12-3 or TRBV12-4 and TRBJ2-2; unclear D gene. The CDR3 is 15 residues long. The ends were cut back, 3 bases at V and 0 bases at J, with 8 bases in the middle. CDR3 DNA: TGTGCCAGCAGTTTTTCCCCTACGAACACCGGGGAGCTGTTTTTT. Translated, it gives CASSFSPTNTGELFF.

The J gene is TRBJ2-1, the V gene TRBV5-6, with D hard to call. Judging by the DNA end, TRBJ2-7 fits better; the J call may be wrong. The CDR3 runs 16 residues. Germline lookup yields CDR1 SGHDT and CDR2 YYEEEE. The CDR3 loop reads CASSSSLHSSYNEQYF. CDR3 in DNA: TGTGCCAGCAGCTCCTCCCTTCACAGCTCCTACAATGAGCAGTACTTC.

The chain joins TRBV27 to TRBJ2-3, with 9 bases identical to TRBD2. Germline values: CDR1 MNHEY, CDR2 SMNVEV (reference sequence). The CDR3 is 17 residues long. Germline trimming cut 3 bases from V and 2 bases from J; bases unmatched to any gene: 9. The CDR3 loop reads CASSFEASGNYTDTQYF. The CDR3 region has the DNA TGTGCCAGCAGTTTTGAGGCTAGCGGGAACTACACAGATACGCAGTATTTT.

This clonotype is judged medium-sized. The chain joins TRBV6-6 to TRBJ2-7; D gene ambiguous. In germline, CDR1 is MNHNY, CDR2 SVGAGI (reference sequence). This CDR3 comprises 16 residues. V lost 2 bases and J lost 3, with 17 bases in between. DNA of the CDR3: TGTGCCAGCAGTTACGGCGCAAGGCTAGTGGGCTACGAGCAGTACTTC. Translated: CASSYGARLVGYEQYF.

As for this clonotype: The junction does not match germline at one end; this may be a read error. CDR3 nucleotide sequence: TGTGCAAGCAGCTTGACAGTTATGAACACCGGGGAACTGTTTTTT. Translated: CASSLTVMNTGELFF. The gene calls are TRBV7-2 and TRBJ2-2; either TRBD1 or TRBD2 may supply D (5 bases each). The CDR3 spans 15 residues. Germline values: CDR1 SGHTA, CDR2 FQGNSA.

This clonotype has more than one count but fewer than ten. V gene TRBV6-1 combines with J gene TRBJ1-2; tentatively, D is TRBD1 (5 bases). Trimming shortened V by 8 bases and J by 2 bases, and 12 bases separated the two germline ends. There are 13 residues in the CDR3. Looked up from germline, CDR1 is MNHNS and CDR2 is SASEGT. The CDR3 loop is CASSPGANYGYTF. Here the CDR3 DNA reads TGTGCCAGCTCTCCCGGGGCGAACTATGGCTACACCTTC.

This clonotype was found a few times. This chain uses TRBV6-6 with TRBJ2-1; D call uncertain. The J call may be wrong; the DNA end is better matched by TRBJ2-5. The CDR3 runs 13 residues. CDR1 is MNHNY and CDR2 is SVGAGI in the germline V gene (reference sequence). CDR3 sequence: CASTDHPRGTQYF. CDR3 bases: TGTGCCAGCACCGACCACCCCCGCGGGACCCAGTACTTC.

The DNA for the CDR3 is TGTGCCAGCAGCTTAGATTCGGGGGTCTACAATGAGCAGTTCTTC. Translated, it gives CASSLDSGVYNEQFF. The chain is built from TRBV7-2 and TRBJ2-1; possible D gene TRBD2, 6 bases. From germline, CDR1 is SGHTA and CDR2 FQGNSA. This CDR3 has 15 residues. V dropped 1 base and J dropped 3 bases, with 10 bases sitting between them.

This clonotype was counted once. The chain couples TRBV27 to TRBJ2-1; 15 bases match TRBD2. Trimming at V came to 2 bases and at J to 9 bases, leaving 14 bases not matched to a gene. Germline CDR1 and CDR2: MNHEY and SMNVEV (reference sequence). The CDR3 sequence is 19 residues long. CDR3: CASSLGWGRGLAGGGEQFF. Here the CDR3 DNA reads TGTGCCAGCAGTTTAGGGTGGGGTAGGGGACTAGCGGGAGGCGGTGAGCAGTTCTTC.

The V and J genes are TRBV27 and TRBJ2-3; perhaps TRBD1 as D (10 bases). Germline assignment: CDR1 MNHEY and CDR2 SMNVEV (reference sequence). CDR3 length equals 18 residues. Between the trimmed V and J ends, which lost 4 bases and 5 bases, there was a span of 25 bases. For the CDR3, the DNA is TGTGCCAGCAGTTCCCCCGCGGGGGGGACAGGGGTGGTAGATACGCAGTATTTT. Its protein product is CASSSPAGGTGVVDTQYF.

This clonotype is classed as large. CDR3 in amino acids: CASGSGPHNEQFF. The CDR3 DNA reads TGTGCCAGCGGATCAGGGCCACACAATGAGCAGTTCTTC. The chain links TRBV6-1 to TRBJ2-1, with D perhaps matching TRBD1 (5 bases). The CDR3 extends over 13 amino acids. CDR1 and CDR2 (germline): MNHNS, SASEGT. Trimming removed 8 bases from V and 5 bases from J, with 13 bases in between.

Only one count was recorded for this clonotype. The chain uses TRBV6-1 and TRBJ2-5, with TRBD2 identical over 14 bases. The CDR3 covers 15 residues. V was clipped by 5 bases and J by 4 bases; unmatched bases: 3. Germline lookup yields CDR1 MNHNS and CDR2 SASEGT. CDR3 in DNA: TGTGCCAGCAGTTTGGGACTAGCGGGAGCAGAGACCCAGTACTTC. Translating it yields CASSLGLAGAETQYF.

The chain employs TRBV7-4 and TRBJ2-1; TRBD1 or TRBD2 may be the D gene (5 bases each). The germline V and J ends were trimmed by 1 base and 5 bases, with 15 bases remaining between them. This CDR3 has 16 residues. Germline V gene sequence: CDR1 SGHVT, CDR2 SQSDAQ. CDR3 sequence: CASSLVPGAHDNEQFF. The CDR3, as DNA: TGTGCCAGCAGCTTAGTCCCCGGGGCACACGACAATGAGCAGTTCTTC.

At least ten counts were recorded for this clonotype. A much larger clone differs from this one at a single base, so this may be a read error. The chain combines TRBV6-1 with TRBJ2-1; 9 bases are shared with TRBD1. The V gene end was trimmed by 5 bases and the J gene end by 12 bases; junction bases not matched to a gene: 11. The V gene's germline CDR1 is MNHNS and CDR2 SASEGT. The CDR3 spans 14 residues. The CDR3 sequence is CASSSRQGGSGQFF. The CDR3 DNA is TGTGCCAGCAGTAGTCGACAGGGGGGAAGCGGGCAGTTCTTC.

By share of the sample, this clonotype is medium-sized. V is TRBV6-1 and J is TRBJ2-1; TRBD2 matches at 7 bases. The CDR3 runs to 15 residues. Trimming removed 2 bases from V and 2 bases from J; junction bases left unmatched: 3. CDR1 and CDR2 from the germline V gene are MNHNS and SASEGT. The CDR3 region has the DNA TGTGCCAGCAGTGAATGGCTAGCGGCCTACAATGAGCAGTTCTTC. As protein: CASSEWLAAYNEQFF.

The chain has TRBV5-1 and TRBJ2-1; D might be TRBD1 or TRBD2, each matching 5 bases. Between the trimmed V and J ends, which lost 4 bases and 7 bases, there was a span of 18 bases. CDR3 size: 15 residues. Germline values: CDR1 SGHRS, CDR2 YFSETQ. Here the CDR3 DNA reads TGCGCCAGCAGCCCCGGGGCCTCCGCCGTGAATGAGCAGTTCTTC. Its protein is CASSPGASAVNEQFF.